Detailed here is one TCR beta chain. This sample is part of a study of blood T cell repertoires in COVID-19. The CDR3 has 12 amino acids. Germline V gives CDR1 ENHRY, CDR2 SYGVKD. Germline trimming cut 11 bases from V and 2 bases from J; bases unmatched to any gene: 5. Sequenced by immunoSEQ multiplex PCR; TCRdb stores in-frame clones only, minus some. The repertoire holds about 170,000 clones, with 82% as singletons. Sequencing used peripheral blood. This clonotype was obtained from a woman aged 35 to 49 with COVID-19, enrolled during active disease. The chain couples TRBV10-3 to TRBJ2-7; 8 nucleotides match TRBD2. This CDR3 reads CASGGVPYEQYF. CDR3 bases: TGTGCCTCGGGGGGGGTCCCCTACGAGCAGTACTTC.